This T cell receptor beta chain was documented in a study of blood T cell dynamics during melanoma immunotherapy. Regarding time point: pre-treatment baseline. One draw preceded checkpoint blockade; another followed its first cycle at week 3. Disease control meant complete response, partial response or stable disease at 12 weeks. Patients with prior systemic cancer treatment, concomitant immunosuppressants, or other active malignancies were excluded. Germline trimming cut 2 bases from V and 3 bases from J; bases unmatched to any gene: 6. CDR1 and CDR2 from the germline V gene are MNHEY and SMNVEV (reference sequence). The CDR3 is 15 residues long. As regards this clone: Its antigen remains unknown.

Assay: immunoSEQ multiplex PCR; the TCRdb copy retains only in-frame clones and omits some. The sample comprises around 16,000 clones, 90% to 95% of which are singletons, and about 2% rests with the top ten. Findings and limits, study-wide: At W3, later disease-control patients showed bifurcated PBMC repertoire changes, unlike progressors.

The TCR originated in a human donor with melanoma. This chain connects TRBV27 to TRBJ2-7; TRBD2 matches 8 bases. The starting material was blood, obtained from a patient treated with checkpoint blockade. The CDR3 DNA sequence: TGTGCCAGCAGTTTACGGGCGGGGGGAGTCTACGAGCAGTACTTC. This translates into CASSLRAGGVYEQYF.